Sequencing of this TCR beta chain was carried out in a study of T cells in Graves' hyperthyroidism and ophthalmopathy. Study results and caveats: Most thyroid clonotypes expanded above 0.001 appeared in blood too.

Fresh peripheral blood, about 9.6 ml, yielded the PBMCs. This CDR3 has 17 amino acids. Amplified TCR beta CDR3 regions came from RNA transcripts. The HTBI set primed first-round TCR CDR3 RT-PCR. Each CDR3 protein is one row after TCRdb ran MiXCR on the multiplex PCR reads. The data contain 490,000 or so distinct CDR3 sequences, 15% to 20% of them singletons. With respect to this clonotype: No antigen is known for it. A much larger clone differs from this one at a single base, so this may be a read error.

Sequencing was carried out using blood. This chain links TRBV12-3 or TRBV12-4 with TRBJ1-4, with D perhaps matching TRBD1 (6 bases). This receptor was identified in a woman aged 30 to 39 with Graves' ophthalmopathy. The CDR3 sequence is CASSLGRQGRPDERLFF. The CDR3 DNA is TGTGCCAGCAGTTTAGGGAGGCAGGGGCGGCCAGATGAAAGACTGTTTTTT.